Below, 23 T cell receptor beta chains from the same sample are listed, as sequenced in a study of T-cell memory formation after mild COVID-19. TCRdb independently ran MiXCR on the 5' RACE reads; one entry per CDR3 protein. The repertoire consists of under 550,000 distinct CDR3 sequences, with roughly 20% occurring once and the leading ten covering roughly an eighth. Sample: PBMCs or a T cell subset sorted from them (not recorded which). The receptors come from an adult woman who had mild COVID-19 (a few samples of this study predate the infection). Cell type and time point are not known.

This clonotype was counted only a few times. The CDR3 coding sequence is TGTGCCAGCAGTTACGGGGGGGGATACGAGCAGTACTTC. Translating it yields CASSYGGGYEQYF. This rearrangement joins TRBV12-3 or TRBV12-4 to TRBJ2-7; the match to TRBD2 covers 8 bases. The CDR3 totals 13 residues. The ends lost 4 bases at V and 4 bases at J; junction bases unmatched: 3.

The CDR3 sequence: CASSVDIGGTTQETQYF. CDR3 nucleotides: TGTGCCAGCAGCGTAGATATTGGCGGGACGACTCAAGAGACCCAGTACTTC. The genes are TRBV9 and TRBJ2-5; D possibly corresponds to TRBD2 (6 bases). CDR1 is SGDLS, CDR2 YYNGEE, per germline. This CDR3 is 17 amino acids long. The V end was cut by 0 bases, the J end by 2 bases, with 17 bases between.

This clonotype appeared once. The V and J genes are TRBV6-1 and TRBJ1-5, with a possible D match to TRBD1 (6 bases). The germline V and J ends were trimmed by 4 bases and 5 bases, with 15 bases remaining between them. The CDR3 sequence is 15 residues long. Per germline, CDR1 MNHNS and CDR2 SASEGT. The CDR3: CASSGRGVNDQPQHF. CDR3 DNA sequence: TGTGCCAGCAGTGGAAGGGGGGTCAACGATCAGCCCCAGCATTTT.

The CDR3 DNA sequence: TGCAGCGTTGAAGATCGGGGGACAGGGGATGGCTACACCTTC. Encoded protein: CSVEDRGTGDGYTF. This chain links TRBV29-1 with TRBJ1-2; 10 bases align to TRBD1. The germline gives CDR1 SQVTM, CDR2 ANQGSEA. The J segment lost 6 bases and the V segment lost 0 bases, leaving 4 bases of the junction unmatched. CDR3 length: 14 amino acids. The whole variable domain, remainder taken from reference TRBV29-1 and TRBJ1-2, is SAVISQKPSRDICQRGTSLTIQCQVDSQVTMMFWYRQQPGQSLTLIATANQGSEATYESGFVIDKFPISRPNLTFSTLTVSNMSPEDSSIYLCSVEDRGTGDGYTFGSGTRLTVV.

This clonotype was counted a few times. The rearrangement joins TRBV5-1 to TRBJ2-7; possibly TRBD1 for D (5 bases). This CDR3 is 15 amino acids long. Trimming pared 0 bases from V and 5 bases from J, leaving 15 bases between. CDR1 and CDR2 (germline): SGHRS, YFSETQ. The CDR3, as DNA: TGCGCCAGCAGCTTGGGGTCAGGGCGGCTGAACGAGCAGTACTTC. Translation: CASSLGSGRLNEQYF. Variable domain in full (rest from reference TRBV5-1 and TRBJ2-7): KAGVTQTPRYLIKTRGQQVTLSCSPISGHRSVSWYQQTPGQGLQFLFEYFSETQRNKGNFPGRFSGRQFSNSRSEMNVSTLELGDSALYLCASSLGSGRLNEQYFGPGTRLTVT.

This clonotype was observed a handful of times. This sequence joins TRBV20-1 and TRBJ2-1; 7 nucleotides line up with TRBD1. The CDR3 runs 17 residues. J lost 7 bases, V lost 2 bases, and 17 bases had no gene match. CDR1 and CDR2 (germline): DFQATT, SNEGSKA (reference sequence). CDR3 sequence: CSARTTPTGKRTNEQFF. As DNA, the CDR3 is TGCAGTGCTAGAACCACCCCGACAGGGAAGCGTACAAATGAGCAGTTCTTC.

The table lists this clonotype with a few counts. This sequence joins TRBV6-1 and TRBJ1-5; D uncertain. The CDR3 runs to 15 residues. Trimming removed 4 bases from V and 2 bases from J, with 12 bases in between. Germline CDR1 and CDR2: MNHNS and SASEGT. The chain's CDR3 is CASSGVIRGNQPQHF. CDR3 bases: TGTGCCAGCAGTGGGGTCATTCGAGGCAATCAGCCCCAGCATTTT.

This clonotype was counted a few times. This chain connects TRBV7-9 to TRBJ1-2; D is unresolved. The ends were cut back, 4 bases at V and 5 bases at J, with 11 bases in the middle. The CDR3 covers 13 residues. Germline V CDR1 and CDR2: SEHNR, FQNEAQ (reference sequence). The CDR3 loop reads CASSSRIAYGYTF. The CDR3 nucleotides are TGTGCCAGCAGCTCCAGGATTGCATATGGCTACACCTTC.

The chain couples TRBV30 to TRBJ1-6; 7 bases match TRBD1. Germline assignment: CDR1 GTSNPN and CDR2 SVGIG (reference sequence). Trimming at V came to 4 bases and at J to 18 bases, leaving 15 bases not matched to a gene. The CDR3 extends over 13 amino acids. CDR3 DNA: TGTGCCTGGAACGGACAGGTTTCTCTTTCATACCACTTT. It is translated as CAWNGQVSLSYHF.

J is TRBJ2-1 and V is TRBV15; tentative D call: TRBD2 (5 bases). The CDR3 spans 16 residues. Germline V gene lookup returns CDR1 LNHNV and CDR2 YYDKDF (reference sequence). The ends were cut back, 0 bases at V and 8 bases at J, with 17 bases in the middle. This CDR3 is CATSREGKLGSDEQFF. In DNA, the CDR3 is TGTGCCACCAGCAGAGAGGGGAAATTAGGGAGCGATGAGCAGTTCTTC.

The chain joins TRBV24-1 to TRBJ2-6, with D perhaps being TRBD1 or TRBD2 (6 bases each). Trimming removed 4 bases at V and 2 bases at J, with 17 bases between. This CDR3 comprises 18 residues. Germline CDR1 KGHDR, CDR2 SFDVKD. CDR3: CATSDPTGAGTGANVLTF. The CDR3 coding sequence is TGTGCCACCAGTGACCCTACGGGGGCAGGGACTGGGGCCAACGTCCTGACTTTC.

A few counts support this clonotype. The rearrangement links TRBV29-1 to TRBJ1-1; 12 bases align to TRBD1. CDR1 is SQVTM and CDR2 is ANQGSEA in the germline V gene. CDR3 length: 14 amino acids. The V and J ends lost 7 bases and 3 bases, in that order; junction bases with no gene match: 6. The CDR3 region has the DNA TGCAGCGCGAGGGACAGGGGGCTGGACACTGAAGCTTTCTTT. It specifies CSARDRGLDTEAFF.

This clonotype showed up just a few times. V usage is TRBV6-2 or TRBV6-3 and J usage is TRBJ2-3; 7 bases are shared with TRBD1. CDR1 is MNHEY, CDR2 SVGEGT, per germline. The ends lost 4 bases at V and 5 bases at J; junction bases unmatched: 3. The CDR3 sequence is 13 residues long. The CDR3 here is CASSWGQKDTQYF. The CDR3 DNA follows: TGTGCCAGCAGTTGGGGACAGAAAGATACGCAGTATTTT.

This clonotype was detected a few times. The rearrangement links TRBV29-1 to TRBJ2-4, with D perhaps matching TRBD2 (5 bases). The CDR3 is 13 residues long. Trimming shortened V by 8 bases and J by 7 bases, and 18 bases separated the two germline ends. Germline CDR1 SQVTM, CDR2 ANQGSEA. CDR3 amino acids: CSSSEGTGNIQYF. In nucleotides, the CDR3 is TGCAGCTCAAGTGAGGGTACGGGGAACATTCAGTACTTC.

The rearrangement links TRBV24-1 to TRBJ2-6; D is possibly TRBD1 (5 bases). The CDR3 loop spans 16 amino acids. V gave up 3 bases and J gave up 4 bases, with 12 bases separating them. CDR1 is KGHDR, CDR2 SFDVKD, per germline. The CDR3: CATSDPGSLGANVLTF. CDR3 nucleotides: TGTGCCACCAGTGATCCAGGGTCTCTGGGGGCCAACGTCCTGACTTTC.

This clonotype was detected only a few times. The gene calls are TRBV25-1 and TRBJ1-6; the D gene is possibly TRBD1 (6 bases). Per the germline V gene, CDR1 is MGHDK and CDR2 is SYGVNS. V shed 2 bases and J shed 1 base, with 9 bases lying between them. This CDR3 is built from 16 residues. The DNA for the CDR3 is TGTGCCAGCAGTGAAAAAGGGGGTTCCTATAATTCACCCCTCCACTTT. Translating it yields CASSEKGGSYNSPLHF. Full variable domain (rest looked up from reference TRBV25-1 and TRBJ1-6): EADIYQTPRYLVIGTGKKITLECSQTMGHDKMYWYQQDPGMELHLIHYSYGVNSTEKGDLSSESTVSRIRTEHFPLTLESARPSHTSQYLCASSEKGGSYNSPLHFGNGTRLTVT.

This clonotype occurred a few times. CDR3 sequence reads: CSARGSGGSYNSPLHF. The CDR3 DNA reads as TGCAGTGCTAGAGGTTCAGGGGGCTCCTATAATTCACCCCTCCACTTT. The gene calls are TRBV20-1 and TRBJ1-6; 7 positions agree with TRBD1. With 1 base clipped from V and 0 bases from J, the junction kept 3 bases outside the gene matches. Germline assignment: CDR1 DFQATT and CDR2 SNEGSKA (reference sequence). CDR3 length: 16 residues.

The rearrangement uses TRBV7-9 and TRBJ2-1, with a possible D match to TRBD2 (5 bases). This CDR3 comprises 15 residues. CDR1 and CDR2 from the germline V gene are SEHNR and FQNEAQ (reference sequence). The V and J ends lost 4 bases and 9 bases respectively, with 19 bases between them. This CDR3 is CASSSGSASRGEQFF. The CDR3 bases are TGTGCCAGCAGCTCCGGCTCAGCATCTCGGGGTGAGCAGTTCTTC.

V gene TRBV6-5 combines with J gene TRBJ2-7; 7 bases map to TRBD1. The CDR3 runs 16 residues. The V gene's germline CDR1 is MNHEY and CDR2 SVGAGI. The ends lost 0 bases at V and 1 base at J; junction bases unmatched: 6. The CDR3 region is CASSYSTGRPSYEQYF. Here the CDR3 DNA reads TGTGCCAGCAGTTACTCGACAGGGAGACCTTCCTACGAGCAGTACTTC.

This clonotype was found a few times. The CDR3 loop is CASSILGGGRTNEQFF. In DNA, the CDR3 is TGTGCCAGCAGCATCCTTGGGGGGGGCCGTACCAATGAGCAGTTCTTC. This chain links TRBV9 with TRBJ2-1; maybe TRBD2 (7 bases). The CDR3 has 16 residues. Germline CDR1 is SGDLS and CDR2 is YYNGEE. V lost 4 bases and J 6 bases, leaving 20 bases between the germline ends.

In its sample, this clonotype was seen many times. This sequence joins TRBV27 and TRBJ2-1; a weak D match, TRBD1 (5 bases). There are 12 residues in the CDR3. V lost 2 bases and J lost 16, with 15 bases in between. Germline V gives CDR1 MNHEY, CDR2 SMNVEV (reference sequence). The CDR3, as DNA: TGTGCCAGCAGTTTAGAGAAGTGGGGCCATTTCTTC. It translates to CASSLEKWGHFF.

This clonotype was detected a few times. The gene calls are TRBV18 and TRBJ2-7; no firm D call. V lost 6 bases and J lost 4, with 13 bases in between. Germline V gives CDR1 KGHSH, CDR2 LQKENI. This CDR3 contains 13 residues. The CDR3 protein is CASSPIDQYEQYF. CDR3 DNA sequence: TGTGCCAGCTCTCCCATAGACCAGTACGAGCAGTACTTC.

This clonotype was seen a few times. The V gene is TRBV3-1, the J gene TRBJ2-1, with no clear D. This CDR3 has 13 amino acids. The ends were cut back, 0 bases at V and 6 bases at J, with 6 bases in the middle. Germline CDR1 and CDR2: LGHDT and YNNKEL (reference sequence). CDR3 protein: CASSQDYSNEQFF. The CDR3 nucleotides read TGTGCCAGCAGCCAAGACTACTCCAATGAGCAGTTCTTC.